This TCR beta chain was found in a study of blood T cells in healthy people across ages. Study-level results: Possibly, changes in expanded clonotypes were confounded because donor CMV status was unknown.

For the second PCR, which ran for roughly 7 to 11 cycles, a sample-barcoded 5' primer and a J-beta primer mix were used. Per-sample output comprised a minimum of 3 million paired-end reads containing CDR3. MiXCR, applied by TCRdb to the 5' RACE reads, yields one record per CDR3 protein. The sample has roughly 900,000 distinct CDR3 sequences, 29% seen once. V shed 3 bases and J shed 11 bases, with 25 bases lying between them. Per the germline V gene, CDR1 is DFQATT and CDR2 is SNEGSKA (reference sequence). This CDR3 region has 15 residues. This clonotype was found many times. What it recognizes is unknown. PBMCs numbering at least 6.5 million were isolated per sample.

The sequenced sample was blood. The chain carries TRBV20-1 and TRBJ2-5, with D possibly matching TRBD1 (6 bases). This TCR came from an elderly woman in good health. Written as DNA, the CDR3 is TGCAGTGCTAGGGGGGCGGCCGAGGGGGATTGGGAGCAGTACTTC. Its translation is CSARGAAEGDWEQYF.